This TCR beta chain stems from a study of T cells in Graves' hyperthyroidism and ophthalmopathy. The study, taken as a whole, reports: Clonotypes that were expanded in thyroid above 0.001 mostly appeared in blood too.

This clonotype showed up many times. Its antigen is not identified. Amplification targeted TCR beta CDR3 regions from RNA transcripts. HTBI primers drove first-round RT-PCR of the TCR CDR3. One entry per CDR3 protein, called by TCRdb with MiXCR from the multiplex PCR reads. Of about 160,000 distinct CDR3 sequences in the sample, 9.4% were seen once. Exclusions: uncontrolled infection, other autoimmune disease, pregnancy, lactation. The CDR3 is 16 residues long. V lost 3 bases to trimming and J lost 4 bases; unmatched junction nucleotides: 9. Per the germline V gene, CDR1 is MNHNS and CDR2 is SASEGT. The clonotype originates from a woman aged 18-29 years with Graves' hyperthyroidism that later progressed to Graves' ophthalmopathy. V and J are TRBV6-1 and TRBJ2-5; 9 bases are a match to TRBD1. Sequenced: blood. As DNA, the CDR3 is TGTGCCAGCAGTGACCCCGGGACAGGGACCCTAGAGACCCAGTACTTC. Residues: CASSDPGTGTLETQYF.